This T cell receptor beta chain was sequenced for a study of early T cells in non-severe SARS-CoV-2 infection. Study overall: Unsorted whole blood bulk RNA was sequenced, with unpaired chains. Notes on the study in general: Using VDJdb, the matching emphasized anti-spike CD8 responses while missing private and CD4 specificities.

The germline gives CDR1 SGHNT, CDR2 YYREEE (reference sequence). Trimming stripped 0 bases from V and 9 bases from J, with 13 bases between. The CDR3 loop spans 14 amino acids. As part of library construction, unique molecular identifiers were attached to individual cDNA molecules. A single record per CDR3 protein comes from TCRdb applying MiXCR to the 5' RACE reads. The data show tens of thousands of distinct CDR3 sequences, with over 7.5% seen just once and around 8.3% held by the top ten. This clonotype showed up many times. Antigen: not known. The chain has TRBV5-4 and TRBJ2-1; no clear D gene. Input material: whole blood. The TCR originated in an adult who was a healthcare worker with PCR-confirmed SARS-CoV-2 infection or an uninfected control (not recorded which). The CDR3 bases are TGTGCCAGCAGCTTGGACGCGAAATCCGGTGAGCAGTTCTTC. Amino acids: CASSLDAKSGEQFF.